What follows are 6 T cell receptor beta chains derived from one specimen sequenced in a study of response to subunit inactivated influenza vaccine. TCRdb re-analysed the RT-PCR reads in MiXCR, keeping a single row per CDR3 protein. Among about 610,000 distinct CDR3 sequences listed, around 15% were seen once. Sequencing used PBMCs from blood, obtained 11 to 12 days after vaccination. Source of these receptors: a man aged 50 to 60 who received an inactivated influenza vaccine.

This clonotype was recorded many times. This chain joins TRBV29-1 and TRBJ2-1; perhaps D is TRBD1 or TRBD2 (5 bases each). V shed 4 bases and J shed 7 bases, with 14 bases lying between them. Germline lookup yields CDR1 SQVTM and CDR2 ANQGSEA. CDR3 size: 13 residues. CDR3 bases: TGCAGCGTTGTCCCCCAAGGGGAGAATGAGCAGTTCTTC. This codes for CSVVPQGENEQFF.

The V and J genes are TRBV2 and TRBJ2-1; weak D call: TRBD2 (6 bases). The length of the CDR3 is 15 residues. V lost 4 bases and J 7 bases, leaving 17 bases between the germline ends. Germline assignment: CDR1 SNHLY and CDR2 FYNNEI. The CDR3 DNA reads TGTGCCAGCAGTGTGACTAGGTTAGGAAGAAATGAGCAGTTCTTC. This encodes CASSVTRLGRNEQFF.

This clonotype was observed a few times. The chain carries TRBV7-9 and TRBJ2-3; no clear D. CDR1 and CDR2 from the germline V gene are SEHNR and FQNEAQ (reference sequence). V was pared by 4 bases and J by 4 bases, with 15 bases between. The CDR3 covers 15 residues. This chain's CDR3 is CASSSTAEYADTQYF. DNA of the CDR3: TGTGCCAGCAGCTCAACCGCGGAATATGCAGATACGCAGTATTTT.

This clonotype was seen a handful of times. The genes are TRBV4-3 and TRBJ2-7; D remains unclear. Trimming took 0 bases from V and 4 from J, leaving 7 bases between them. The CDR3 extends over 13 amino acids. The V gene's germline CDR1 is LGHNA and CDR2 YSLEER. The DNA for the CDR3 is TGCGCCAGCAGCCAAGATGGTGAGTACGAGCAGTACTTC. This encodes CASSQDGEYEQYF.

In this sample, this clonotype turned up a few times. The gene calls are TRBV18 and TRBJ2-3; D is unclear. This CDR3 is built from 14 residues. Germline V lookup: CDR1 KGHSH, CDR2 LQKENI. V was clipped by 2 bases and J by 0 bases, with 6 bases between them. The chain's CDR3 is CASSPRQSTDTQYF. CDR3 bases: TGTGCCAGCTCACCAAGGCAGAGCACAGATACGCAGTATTTT.

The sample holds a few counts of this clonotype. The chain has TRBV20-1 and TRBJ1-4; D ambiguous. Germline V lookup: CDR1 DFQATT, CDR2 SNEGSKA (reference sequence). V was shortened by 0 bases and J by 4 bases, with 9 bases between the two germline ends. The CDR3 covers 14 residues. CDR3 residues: CSARDMENNEKLFF. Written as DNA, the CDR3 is TGCAGTGCTAGAGATATGGAGAATAATGAAAAACTGTTTTTT.